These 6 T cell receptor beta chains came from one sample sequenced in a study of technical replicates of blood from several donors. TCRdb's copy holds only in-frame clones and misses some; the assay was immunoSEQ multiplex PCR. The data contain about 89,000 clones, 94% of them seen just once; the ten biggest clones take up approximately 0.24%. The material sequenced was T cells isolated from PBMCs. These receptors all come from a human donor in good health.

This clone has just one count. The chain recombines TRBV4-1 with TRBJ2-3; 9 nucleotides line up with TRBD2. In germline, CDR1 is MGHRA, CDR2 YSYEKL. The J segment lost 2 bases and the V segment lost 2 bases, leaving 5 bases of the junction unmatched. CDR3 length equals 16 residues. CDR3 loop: CASSQPSGTSTDTQYF. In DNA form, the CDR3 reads TGCGCCAGCAGCCAACCTAGCGGGACCTCCACAGATACGCAGTATTTT.

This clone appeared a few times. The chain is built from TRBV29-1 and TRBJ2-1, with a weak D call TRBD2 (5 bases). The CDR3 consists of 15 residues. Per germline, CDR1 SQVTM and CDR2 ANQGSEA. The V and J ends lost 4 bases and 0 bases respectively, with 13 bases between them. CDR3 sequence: CSVVRAQSSYNEQFF. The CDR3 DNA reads TGCAGCGTTGTGAGGGCCCAGAGCTCCTACAATGAGCAGTTCTTC.

CDR3 sequence: CASSLDRRYGYTF. CDR3 nucleotides: TGTGCCAGCAGCTTAGATCGCAGATATGGCTACACCTTC. The chain combines TRBV11-3 with TRBJ1-2; D is uncertain. Germline V gene data show CDR1 as SGHNT and CDR2 as YENEEA. CDR3 size: 13 residues. V shed 0 bases and J shed 5 bases, with 7 bases lying between them.

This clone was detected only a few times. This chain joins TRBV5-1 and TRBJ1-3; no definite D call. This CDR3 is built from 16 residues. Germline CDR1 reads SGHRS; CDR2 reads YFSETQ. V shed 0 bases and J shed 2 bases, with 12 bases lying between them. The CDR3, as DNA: TGCGCCAGCAGCTTGGCCGGGTTCCGGACTGGAAACACCATATATTTT. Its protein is CASSLAGFRTGNTIYF. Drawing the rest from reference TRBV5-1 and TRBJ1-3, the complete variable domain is KAGVTQTPRYLIKTRGQQVTLSCSPISGHRSVSWYQQTPGQGLQFLFEYFSETQRNKGNFPGRFSGRQFSNSRSEMNVSTLELGDSALYLCASSLAGFRTGNTIYFGEGSWLTVV.

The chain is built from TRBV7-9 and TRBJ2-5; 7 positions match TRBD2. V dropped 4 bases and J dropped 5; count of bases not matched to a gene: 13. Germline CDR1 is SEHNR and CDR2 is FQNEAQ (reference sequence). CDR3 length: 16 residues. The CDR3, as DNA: TGTGCCAGCAGCTCCGGAGTCACTAGCGATCGGGAGACCCAGTACTTC. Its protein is CASSSGVTSDRETQYF.

The CDR3 DNA follows: TGTGCCAGCAGTTTAAAAGACAGCGCGAACACTGAAGCTTTCTTT. Translation gives CASSLKDSANTEAFF. This chain connects TRBV7-2 to TRBJ1-1, with a tentative D call TRBD1 (5 bases). Trimming took 6 bases from V and 1 from J, leaving 15 bases between them. CDR1 is SGHTA, CDR2 FQGNSA, per germline. CDR3 length: 15 amino acids.